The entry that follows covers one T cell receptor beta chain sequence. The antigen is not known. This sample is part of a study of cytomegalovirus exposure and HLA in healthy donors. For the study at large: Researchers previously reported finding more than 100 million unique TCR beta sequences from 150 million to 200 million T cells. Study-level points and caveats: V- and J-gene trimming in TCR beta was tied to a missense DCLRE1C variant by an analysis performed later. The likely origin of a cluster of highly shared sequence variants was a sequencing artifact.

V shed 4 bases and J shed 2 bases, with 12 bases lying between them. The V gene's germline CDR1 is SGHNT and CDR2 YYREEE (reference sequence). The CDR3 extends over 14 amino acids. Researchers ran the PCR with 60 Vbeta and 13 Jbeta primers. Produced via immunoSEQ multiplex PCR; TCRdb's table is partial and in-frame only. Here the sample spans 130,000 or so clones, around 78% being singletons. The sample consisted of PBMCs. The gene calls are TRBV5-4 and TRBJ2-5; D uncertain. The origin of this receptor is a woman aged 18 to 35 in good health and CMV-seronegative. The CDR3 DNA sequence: TGTGCCAGCAGCCCGCCCGCTAGACAAGAGACCCAGTACTTC. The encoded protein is CASSPPARQETQYF.